These T cell receptor beta chains were read from a single sample in a study of blood T cell repertoires in COVID-19. The repertoire was sequenced with immunoSEQ multiplex PCR; TCRdb's copy has only in-frame clones and lacks some. The repertoire has over 300,000 clones, about 90% of them found once; the top ten carry 5.5% to 6%. Sequencing was done on a sample of PBMCs or T cells enriched from blood (not recorded which). Every receptor here comes from a woman aged 25 to 39 who had recovered from COVID-19. Each CDR3 is given with its conserved first and last residue. A D gene is named only where the DNA matches it firmly. Expanded clones are given a class, and other clones once, few, many or no size at all.

clone size,V gene,D gene,J gene,CDR3 DNA,CDR3 protein
NA,TRBV5-1,TRBD1,TRBJ1-1,TGCGCCAGCAGCTTGTCCCTGGGACAGGGGAACACTGAAGCTTTCTTT,CASSLSLGQGNTEAFF
NA,TRBV3-1/TRBV3-2,NA,TRBJ2-6,TGTGCCAGCTCGGGTACCCGGACTGGGGCCAACGTCCTGACTTTC,CASSGTRTGANVLTF
NA,TRBV7-2,TRBD1,TRBJ1-5,TGTGCCAGCAGCACGCAACAGGGGATCAATCAGCCCCAGCATTTT,CASSTQQGINQPQHF
NA,TRBV27,NA,TRBJ1-2,TGTGCCAGCAGTCTAGACCTATTCGGCAACTATGGCTACACCTTC,CASSLDLFGNYGYTF
NA,TRBV7-9,TRBD2,TRBJ2-1,TGTGCCAGCAGCTTAGCTTGGCGGGGGGCCTACAATGAGCAGTTCTTC,CASSLAWRGAYNEQFF
NA,TRBV5-4,TRBD1,TRBJ2-2,TGTGCCAGCAGCTCCCGGGACAGCCTCACCGGGGAGCTGTTTTTT,CASSSRDSLTGELFF
NA,TRBV19,NA,TRBJ1-2,TGTGCCAGTAGTGCCCCCGGGTTCGACTATGGCTACACCTTC,CASSAPGFDYGYTF
NA,TRBV5-1,NA,TRBJ1-2,TGCGCCAGCAGCCCTGGCCCAGCGGACTATGGCTACACCTTC,CASSPGPADYGYTF
NA,TRBV9,NA,TRBJ1-3,TGTGCCAGCAGCGTAACTGACTCTGGAAACACCATATATTTT,CASSVTDSGNTIYF
NA,TRBV29-1,NA,TRBJ1-1,TGCAGCGCTGGGGCCAGGGGCTACACTGAAGCTTTCTTT,CSAGARGYTEAFF
NA,TRBV2,NA,TRBJ1-1,TGTGCCAGCGGTGGGGGCCAGGGCGGAACTGAAGCTTTCTTT,CASGGGQGGTEAFF
NA,TRBV6-1,NA,TRBJ2-7,TGTGCCAGCAGTGAAGGAGTGACAGGTTACTACGAGCAGTACTTC,CASSEGVTGYYEQYF
NA,TRBV6-5,NA,TRBJ1-2,TGTGCCAGCAGGGGCCCGCCAGGGGTTAACTATGGCTACACCTTC,CASRGPPGVNYGYTF
few,TRBV14,NA,TRBJ1-1,TGTGCCAGCAGTATACAGCCTATGAACACTGAAGCTTTCTTT,CASSIQPMNTEAFF
NA,TRBV2,NA,TRBJ1-1,TGTGCCAGACTCCGGGGAACGAACACTGAAGCTTTCTTT,CARLRGTNTEAFF
NA,TRBV3-1/TRBV3-2,NA,TRBJ1-2,TGTGCCAGCAGCCAAGAGACAGCCGCTATCTATGGCTACACCTTC,CASSQETAAIYGYTF
NA,TRBV7-2,NA,TRBJ1-5,TGTGCCAGCAGCTTAGTGGGGGCAGGCCAGCCCCAGCATTTT,CASSLVGAGQPQHF
NA,TRBV6-2/TRBV6-3,NA,TRBJ2-3,TGTGCCAGCAGTTACGGTCGGGGCACAGATACGCAGTATTTT,CASSYGRGTDTQYF
NA,TRBV2,NA,TRBJ1-2,TGTGCCAGCAGTCCCAACGACAGTTACTACACCTTC,CASSPNDSYYTF
NA,TRBV19,NA,TRBJ2-6,TGTGCCCCCCCCCGCCCCGGGAACTCTGGGGCCAACGTCCTGACTTTC,CAPPRPGNSGANVLTF
NA,TRBV5-1,TRBD1,TRBJ1-2,TGCGCCAGCAGCCCAGGACAGGGGGACTATGGCTACACCTTC,CASSPGQGDYGYTF
NA,TRBV30,TRBD1,TRBJ2-7,TGTGCCTGGAGTCTGCGCCGGGACAGGGGGCCACCCGGCTACGAGCAGTACTTC,CAWSLRRDRGPPGYEQYF
NA,TRBV13,TRBD1,TRBJ1-2,TGTGCCAGCAGCGACCGGGACAGCAACTATGGCTACACCTTC,CASSDRDSNYGYTF
NA,TRBV7-8,NA,TRBJ1-1,TGTGCCAGCAGCTTAGGGGGAGGCACTGAAGCTTTCTTT,CASSLGGGTEAFF
NA,TRBV5-1,TRBD1,TRBJ1-3,TGCGCCAGCAGCGAGGGACAGGTCCTTTTCTCTGGAAACACCATATATTTT,CASSEGQVLFSGNTIYF
many,TRBV29-1,NA,TRBJ1-3,TGCAGCGCCCTGCCGAGGATCGGAAACACCATATATTTT,CSALPRIGNTIYF
NA,TRBV7-8,NA,TRBJ2-7,TGTGCCAGCAGCTCCGTGGCACTAGCCTACGAGCAGTACTTC,CASSSVALAYEQYF
NA,TRBV5-1,NA,TRBJ2-7,TGCGCCAGCAGCGGCGGGACCTACGAGCAGTACTTC,CASSGGTYEQYF
NA,TRBV19,TRBD1,TRBJ1-2,TGTGCCAGTACCGTGGGCACAGGGGCAAACTATGGCTACACCTTC,CASTVGTGANYGYTF
NA,TRBV7-9,TRBD1,TRBJ1-4,TGTGCCAGCAGCTTAGAACCCACAGGGGAACTGTTTTTT,CASSLEPTGELFF
NA,TRBV6-5,NA,TRBJ1-1,TGTGCCAGCAGCACGGGAGTACGCACTGAAGCTTTCTTT,CASSTGVRTEAFF
NA,TRBV7-2,NA,TRBJ1-6,TGTGCCACGGGTGCCCTCTATAATTCACCCCTCCACTTT,CATGALYNSPLHF
NA,TRBV10-3,NA,TRBJ1-4,TGTGCCATCAGTCGGACAGATCCTGCAACTAATGAAAAACTGTTTTTT,CAISRTDPATNEKLFF
NA,TRBV30,TRBD1,TRBJ1-3,TGTGCCTGGAGTGTACGGTGGGACAGCTCTGGAAACACCATATATTTT,CAWSVRWDSSGNTIYF
NA,TRBV29-1,NA,TRBJ1-4,TGCAGCGTTGCGCCCCGGGCTAATGAAAAACTGTTTTTT,CSVAPRANEKLFF
NA,TRBV5-6,NA,TRBJ1-1,TGTGCCAGCAGCTTCGCTGGGGCCCCGGGCGCTGAAGCTTTCTTT,CASSFAGAPGAEAFF
NA,TRBV6-5,TRBD1,TRBJ1-2,TGTGCCAGCAGATCGGGGACAGTTCCCTATGGCTACACCTTC,CASRSGTVPYGYTF
few,TRBV7-8,NA,TRBJ1-5,TGTGCCAGCAGCTTAGTCACAGAAAATCAGCCCCAGCATTTT,CASSLVTENQPQHF
NA,TRBV5-8,TRBD1,TRBJ1-1,TGTGCTCATGAACCCCACACGGGACAGGGGGCGAGGAACACTGAAGCTTTCTTT,CAHEPHTGQGARNTEAFF
NA,TRBV19,NA,TRBJ1-5,TGTGCCAGTAAGGGGCTGGGTTTCGGCAATCAGCCCCAGCATTTT,CASKGLGFGNQPQHF
NA,TRBV6-5,NA,TRBJ1-1,TGTGCCAGCAGTTACTCTACCGGCGGAGGGACTGAAGCTTTCTTT,CASSYSTGGGTEAFF
NA,TRBV23-1,NA,TRBJ2-2,TGCGCCAGCAGTCACCCGGGAAACACCGGGGAGCTGTTTTTT,CASSHPGNTGELFF
NA,TRBV19,NA,TRBJ2-7,TGTGCCAGTAGTATTGGAGTTCCCTACGAGCAGTACTTC,CASSIGVPYEQYF
NA,TRBV6-5,NA,TRBJ1-1,TGTGCCAGCAGTTCGGGACAGAACACTGAAGCTTTCTTT,CASSSGQNTEAFF
NA,TRBV18,NA,TRBJ1-3,TGTGCCAGCTCACCATATAGGGGAACTGGAAACACCATATATTTT,CASSPYRGTGNTIYF
NA,TRBV10-3,TRBD1,TRBJ1-2,TGTGCCATCGGACCAGGGACAGACTATGGCTACACCTTC,CAIGPGTDYGYTF
NA,TRBV2,TRBD1,TRBJ1-2,TGTGCCAGCAGTCCGGGACAGGGCCCTGGCTACACCTTC,CASSPGQGPGYTF
NA,TRBV27,NA,TRBJ1-4,TGTGCCAGCAGTTCACCGGGACAAAGAAGGGAAAAACTGTTTTTT,CASSSPGQRREKLFF
NA,TRBV5-1,TRBD1,TRBJ1-1,TGCGCCAGCAGCCACAGACAGGGGGCGAACACTGAAGCTTTCTTT,CASSHRQGANTEAFF
NA,TRBV5-4,TRBD2,TRBJ2-3,TGTGCCAGCAGCCTCCTAGCGGGGGGAGTGTCAGATACGCAGTATTTT,CASSLLAGGVSDTQYF
NA,TRBV19,TRBD1,TRBJ2-6,TGTGCCAGTAGTCCCCGGGACAGCCTCTCTGGGGCCAACGTCCTGACTTTC,CASSPRDSLSGANVLTF
NA,TRBV5-1,NA,TRBJ1-6,TGCGCCAGCAGTGCGGACACAGTCTATAATTCACCCCTCCACTTT,CASSADTVYNSPLHF
NA,TRBV19,TRBD1,TRBJ1-1,TGTGCCAGTAGTATGGGCAGGGGGCGGGGTGGAACTGAAGCTTTCTTT,CASSMGRGRGGTEAFF